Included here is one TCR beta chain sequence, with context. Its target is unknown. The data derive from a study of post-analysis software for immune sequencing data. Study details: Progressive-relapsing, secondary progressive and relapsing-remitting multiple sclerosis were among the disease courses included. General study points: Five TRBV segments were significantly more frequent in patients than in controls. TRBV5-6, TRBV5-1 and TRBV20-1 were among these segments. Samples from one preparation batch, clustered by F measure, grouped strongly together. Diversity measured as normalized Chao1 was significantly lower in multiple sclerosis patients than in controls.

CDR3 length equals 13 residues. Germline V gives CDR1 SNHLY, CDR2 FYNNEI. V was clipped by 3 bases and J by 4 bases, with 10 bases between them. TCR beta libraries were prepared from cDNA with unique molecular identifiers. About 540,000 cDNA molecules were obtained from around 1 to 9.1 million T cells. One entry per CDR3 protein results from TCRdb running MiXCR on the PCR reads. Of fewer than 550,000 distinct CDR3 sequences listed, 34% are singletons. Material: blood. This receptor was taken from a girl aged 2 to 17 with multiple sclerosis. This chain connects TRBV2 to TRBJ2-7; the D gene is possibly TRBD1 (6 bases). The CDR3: CASSDGTTYEQYF. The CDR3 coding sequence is TGTGCCAGCAGTGATGGGACAACATACGAGCAGTACTTC.